These 9 T cell receptor beta chains share one sample of origin, sequenced in a study of blood T cell repertoires in COVID-19. Assay used: immunoSEQ multiplex PCR; TCRdb lists only in-frame clones, some missing. The table records 120,000 to 150,000 clones, approximately 86% of them present only once. The specimen sequenced was peripheral blood. The receptors derive from a woman in her fifties or sixties with acute or convalescent COVID-19.

This chain links TRBV2 with TRBJ1-1, with a possible D match to TRBD1 (5 bases). Trimming pared 5 bases from V and 1 base from J, leaving 8 bases between. This CDR3 comprises 13 residues. Germline V gene lookup returns CDR1 SNHLY and CDR2 FYNNEI. The CDR3 coding sequence is TGTGCCAGCAGTTTGGGGCGGAACACTGAAGCTTTCTTT. It specifies CASSLGRNTEAFF.

The chain links TRBV7-2 to TRBJ1-5, with TRBD1 matching 7 bases. The ends lost 5 bases at V and 11 bases at J; junction bases unmatched: 9. The CDR3 is made up of 13 amino acids. Germline lookup yields CDR1 SGHTA and CDR2 FQGNSA. CDR3 residues: CASSARQGTTQHF. Written as DNA, the CDR3 is TGTGCCAGCAGCGCGCGACAGGGAACTACCCAGCATTTT. The full variable domain, completed using reference TRBV7-2 and TRBJ1-5, is GAGVSQSPSNKVTEKGKDVELRCDPISGHTALYWYRQSLGQGLEFLIYFQGNSAPDKSGLPSDRFSAERTGGSVSTLTIQRTQQEDSAVYLCASSARQGTTQHFGDGTRLSIL.

This clone has just one count. The chain employs TRBV7-9 and TRBJ2-2, with D possibly matching TRBD1 (5 bases). The germline gives CDR1 SEHNR, CDR2 FQNEAQ (reference sequence). Trimming took 5 bases from V and 0 from J, leaving 13 bases between them. The CDR3 totals 16 residues. The DNA for the CDR3 is TGTGCCAGCAGCCTGCCGGACACGCCGAACACCGGGGAGCTGTTTTTT. Its translation is CASSLPDTPNTGELFF. Supplemented by reference TRBV7-9 and TRBJ2-2, the full variable domain reads DTGVSQNPRHKITKRGQNVTFRCDPISEHNRLYWYRQTLGQGPEFLTYFQNEAQLEKSRLLSDRFSAERPKGSFSTLEIQRTEQGDSAMYLCASSLPDTPNTGELFFGEGSRLTVL.

The chain uses TRBV9 and TRBJ2-7, with 7 bases matching TRBD1. Losses at the gene ends were 2 bases for V and 5 bases for J; bases not matched to a gene: 10. The CDR3 consists of 15 residues. Germline-derived CDR1 and CDR2 are SGDLS and YYNGEE. CDR3 amino acids: CASSVGGKGGNEQYF. As DNA, the CDR3 is TGTGCCAGCAGCGTGGGTGGAAAAGGGGGCAACGAGCAGTACTTC.

The V call is TRBV5-6, the J call TRBJ1-6; 7 nucleotides agree with TRBD1. CDR1 is SGHDT, CDR2 YYEEEE, per germline. There are 15 residues in the CDR3. V lost 5 bases to trimming and J lost 14 bases; unmatched junction nucleotides: 16. CDR3 coding DNA: TGTGCCAGCAGTTCAGGGGGGCCAGAGGGTTCGGCCCTCCACTTT. It encodes CASSSGGPEGSALHF.

This sequence joins TRBV11-2 and TRBJ2-1, with D perhaps TRBD1 (6 bases). Germline V gene sequence: CDR1 SGHAT, CDR2 FQNNGV. This CDR3 is 15 amino acids long. The germline V and J ends were trimmed by 5 bases and 6 bases, with 17 bases remaining between them. CDR3 region: CASSPTRTVGNEQFF. CDR3 nucleotide sequence: TGTGCCAGCAGCCCGACGCGGACAGTCGGCAATGAGCAGTTCTTC.

The J gene is TRBJ2-7, the V gene TRBV9; D is perhaps TRBD2 (5 bases). The CDR3 length is 15 residues. Germline values: CDR1 SGDLS, CDR2 YYNGEE. Trimming took off 0 bases at V and 4 bases at J, with 14 bases between the two ends. The CDR3 protein is CASSVGLGSRYEQYF. In DNA, the CDR3 is TGTGCCAGCAGCGTAGGGTTAGGGAGCAGATACGAGCAGTACTTC.

The chain combines TRBV28 with TRBJ2-3; weak D call: TRBD1 (6 bases). Trimming cost V 7 bases and J 3 bases, with 23 bases left between them. This CDR3 has 17 residues. The V gene's germline CDR1 is MDHEN and CDR2 SYDVKM. The CDR3 DNA sequence: TGTGCCAGCAACCGCGCCTTTACAGGGTTATGGACAGATACGCAGTATTTT. Its translation: CASNRAFTGLWTDTQYF.

Only a few counts were recorded for this clone. V gene TRBV28 combines with J gene TRBJ1-6; D ambiguous. The germline V gene encodes CDR1 MDHEN and CDR2 SYDVKM. V dropped 6 bases and J dropped 6 bases, with 3 bases sitting between them. This CDR3 has 11 residues. DNA of the CDR3: TGTGCCAGCAGCGGTAATTCACCCCTCCACTTT. This translates into CASSGNSPLHF.